A selection of T cell receptor beta chains follows, all from one sample in a study of cytomegalovirus exposure and HLA in healthy donors. Profiled with immunoSEQ multiplex PCR; TCRdb holds only in-frame clones, not every one. Among tens of thousands of clones listed, roughly 80% were seen once. Sequencing was done on a sample of PBMCs. These receptors came from a man aged 45-65 years in good health and CMV-seronegative. Both conserved end residues are part of each CDR3. The order of the fields is clone size, V gene, D gene, J gene, CDR3 length, CDR3 DNA, CDR3 protein. A D gene is named only where the DNA matches it firmly. A clone size is listed for some rows: how often the clone was seen (once, few, many), or a class if it is expanded.

NA	TRBV19	NA	TRBJ1-2	13	TGTGCCAGTAGTATAGGCCCCACTGATGGCTACACCTTC	CASSIGPTDGYTF
NA	TRBV6-1	NA	TRBJ1-2	15	TGTGCCAGCAGTGAAGAACAGGGATGGGGCTATGGCTACACCTTC	CASSEEQGWGYGYTF
NA	TRBV4-1	TRBD1	TRBJ2-7	15	TGCGCCAGCAGCCATATGACAGGGTTGGACTACGAGCAGTACTTC	CASSHMTGLDYEQYF
NA	TRBV7-9	NA	TRBJ2-1	15	TGTGCCAGCAGCGGTCAGTCTCCAGGGGACAATGAGCAGTTCTTC	CASSGQSPGDNEQFF
NA	TRBV6-6	NA	TRBJ1-1	15	TGTGCCAGCAGTTACCTCGGCAGGGAAGGAACTGAAGCTTTCTTT	CASSYLGREGTEAFF
NA	TRBV7-9	NA	TRBJ2-5	13	TGTGCCAGCAGCTTAGGCGGTGCGACGCCCAGGGACTTC	CASSLGGATPRDF
NA	TRBV4-3	TRBD1	TRBJ2-1	15	TGCGCCAGCAGCCTTGGGACAGGGACCTACAATGAGCAGTTCTTC	CASSLGTGTYNEQFF
NA	TRBV2	NA	TRBJ1-3	12	TGTGCCAGCAATGATGCGGGGGACACCATATATTTT	CASNDAGDTIYF
NA	TRBV28	TRBD1	TRBJ1-1	15	TGTGCCAGCAGACAACAGGGGGCGCAGACCACTGAAGCTTTCTTT	CASRQQGAQTTEAFF
NA	TRBV28	TRBD2	TRBJ2-7	17	TGTGCCAGCAGTAACCCACGGGGTAGCGGGAGACTCCACGAGCAGTACTTC	CASSNPRGSGRLHEQYF
NA	TRBV7-3	NA	TRBJ2-1	16	TGTGCCAGCAGCCCGTCGGGGACAAGCTCCTACAATGAGCAGTTCTTC	CASSPSGTSSYNEQFF
NA	TRBV5-1	NA	TRBJ1-2	13	TGCGCCAGCACCGACTTCCCCTCGTCCGGCTACACCTTC	CASTDFPSSGYTF
once	TRBV18	TRBD1	TRBJ2-7	15	TGTGCCAGCTCACCAGTCCGGGACAGGGCCGGCGAGCAGTACTTC	CASSPVRDRAGEQYF
NA	TRBV2	NA	TRBJ2-7	14	TGTGCTTTGGGGAGCGGTCGGCCCCACTACGAGCAGTACTTC	CALGSGRPHYEQYF
few	TRBV5-1	NA	TRBJ1-1	15	TGCGCCAGCAGCTTGGAGTGGCGGGAAGGTACTGAAGCTTTCTTT	CASSLEWREGTEAFF
NA	TRBV7-2	NA	TRBJ2-7	14	TGTGCCAGCAGCTTAAGCAGGGCTAGGGACGAGCAGTACTTC	CASSLSRARDEQYF
NA	TRBV7-8	NA	TRBJ2-5	15	TGTGCCAGCAGCACGGACACGACGGCTTCTTCGGCCCAGTACTTC	CASSTDTTASSAQYF
NA	TRBV5-4	NA	TRBJ2-7	13	TGTGCCAGCAGCTTGGAGGGGACCTACGAGCAGTACTTC	CASSLEGTYEQYF
few	TRBV19	NA	TRBJ1-1	13	TGTGCCAGTAGTAAGGGGGAGAACACTGAAGCTTTCTTT	CASSKGENTEAFF
NA	TRBV4-3	NA	TRBJ2-5	14	TGCGCCAGCAGCCAACAGGTTTCGCAAGAGACCCAGTACTTC	CASSQQVSQETQYF
NA	TRBV6-6	NA	TRBJ1-4	12	TGTGCCAGCAGACAGGGTCCGGGGAAACTGTTTTTT	CASRQGPGKLFF
NA	TRBV7-2	TRBD1	TRBJ2-7	15	TGTGCCAGCAGCCAAGGACAGGGAAGCTCCTACGAGCAGTACTTC	CASSQGQGSSYEQYF